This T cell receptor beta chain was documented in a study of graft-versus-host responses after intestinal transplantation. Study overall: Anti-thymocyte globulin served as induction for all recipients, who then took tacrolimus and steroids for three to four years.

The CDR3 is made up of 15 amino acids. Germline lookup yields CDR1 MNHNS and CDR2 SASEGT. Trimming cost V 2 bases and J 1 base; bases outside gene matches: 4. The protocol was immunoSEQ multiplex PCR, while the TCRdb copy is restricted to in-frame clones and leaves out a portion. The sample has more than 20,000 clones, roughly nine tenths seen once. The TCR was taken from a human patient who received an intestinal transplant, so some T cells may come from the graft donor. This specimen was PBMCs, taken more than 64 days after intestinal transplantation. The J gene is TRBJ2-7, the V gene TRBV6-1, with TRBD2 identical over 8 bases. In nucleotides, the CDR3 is TGTGCCAGCAGTGAATGGAGCGGGGGATCCTACGAGCAGTACTTC. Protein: CASSEWSGGSYEQYF.